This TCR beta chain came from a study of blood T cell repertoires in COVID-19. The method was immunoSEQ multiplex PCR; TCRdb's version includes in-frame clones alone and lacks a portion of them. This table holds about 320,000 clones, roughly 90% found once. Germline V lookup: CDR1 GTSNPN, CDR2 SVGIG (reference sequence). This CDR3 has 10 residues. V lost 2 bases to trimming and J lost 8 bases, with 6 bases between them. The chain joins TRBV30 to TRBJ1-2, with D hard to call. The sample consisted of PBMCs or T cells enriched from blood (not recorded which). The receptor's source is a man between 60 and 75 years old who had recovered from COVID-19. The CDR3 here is CAWSNPGYTF. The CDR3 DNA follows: TGTGCCTGGAGTAATCCGGGCTACACCTTC.